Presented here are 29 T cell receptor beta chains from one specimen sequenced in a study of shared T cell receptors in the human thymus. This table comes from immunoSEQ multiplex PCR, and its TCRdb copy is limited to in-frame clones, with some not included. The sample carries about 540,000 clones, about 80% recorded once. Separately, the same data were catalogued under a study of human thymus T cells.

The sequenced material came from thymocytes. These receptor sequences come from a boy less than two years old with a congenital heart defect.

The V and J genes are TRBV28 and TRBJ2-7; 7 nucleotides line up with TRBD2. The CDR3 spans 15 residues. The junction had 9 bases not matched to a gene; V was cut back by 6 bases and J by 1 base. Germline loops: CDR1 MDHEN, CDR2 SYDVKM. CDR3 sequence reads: CASSPSRELSYEQYF. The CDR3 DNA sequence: TGTGCCAGCAGCCCCTCGCGGGAGCTATCCTACGAGCAGTACTTC.

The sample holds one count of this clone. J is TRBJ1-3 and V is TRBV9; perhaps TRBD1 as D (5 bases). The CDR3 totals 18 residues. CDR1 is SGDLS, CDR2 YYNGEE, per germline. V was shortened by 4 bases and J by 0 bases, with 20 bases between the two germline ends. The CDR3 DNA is TGTGCCAGCAGCCCCCGTTTTGGTGACAGCAGCTCTGGAAACACCATATATTTT. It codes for CASSPRFGDSSSGNTIYF.

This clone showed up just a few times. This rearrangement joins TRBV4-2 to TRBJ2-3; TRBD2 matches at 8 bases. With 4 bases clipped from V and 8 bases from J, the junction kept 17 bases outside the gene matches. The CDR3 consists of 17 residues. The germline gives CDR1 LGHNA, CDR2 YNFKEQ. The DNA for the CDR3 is TGTGCCAGCAGCCCAAGTGGATCGAGCGGGAGTATAGGTACGCAGTATTTT. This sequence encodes CASSPSGSSGSIGTQYF.

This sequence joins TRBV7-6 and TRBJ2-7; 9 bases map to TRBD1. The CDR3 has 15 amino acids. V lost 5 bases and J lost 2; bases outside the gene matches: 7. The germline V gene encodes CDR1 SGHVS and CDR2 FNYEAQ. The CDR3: CASSGDRGETYEQYF. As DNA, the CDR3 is TGTGCCAGCAGCGGTGACAGGGGGGAAACCTACGAGCAGTACTTC.

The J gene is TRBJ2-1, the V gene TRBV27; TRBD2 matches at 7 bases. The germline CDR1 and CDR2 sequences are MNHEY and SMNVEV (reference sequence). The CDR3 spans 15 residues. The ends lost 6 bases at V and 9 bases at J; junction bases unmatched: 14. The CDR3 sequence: CASSPGLTDLGEQFF. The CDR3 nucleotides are TGTGCCAGCAGCCCGGGACTAACGGACCTAGGTGAGCAGTTCTTC.

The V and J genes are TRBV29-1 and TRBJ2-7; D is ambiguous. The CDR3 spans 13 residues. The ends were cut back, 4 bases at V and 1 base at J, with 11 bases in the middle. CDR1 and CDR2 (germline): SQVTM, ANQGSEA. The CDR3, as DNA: TGCAGCGTTGTGACACAAACATCCTACGAGCAGTACTTC. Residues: CSVVTQTSYEQYF.

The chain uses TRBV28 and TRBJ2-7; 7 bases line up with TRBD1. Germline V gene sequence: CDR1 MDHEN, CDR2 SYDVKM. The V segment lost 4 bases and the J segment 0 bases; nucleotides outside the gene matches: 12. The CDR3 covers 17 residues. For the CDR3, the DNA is TGTGCCAGCAGTTCCTCAATACAGGGGTTGAGCTCCTACGAGCAGTACTTC. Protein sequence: CASSSSIQGLSSYEQYF.

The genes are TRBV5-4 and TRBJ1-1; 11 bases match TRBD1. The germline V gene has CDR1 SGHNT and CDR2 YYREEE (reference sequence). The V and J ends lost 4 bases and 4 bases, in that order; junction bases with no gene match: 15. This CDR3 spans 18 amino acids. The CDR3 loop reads CASSLNPRDRGFPTEAFF. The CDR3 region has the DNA TGTGCCAGCAGCCTCAACCCCCGGGACAGGGGGTTCCCCACTGAAGCTTTCTTT. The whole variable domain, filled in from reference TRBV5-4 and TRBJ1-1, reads ETGVTQSPTHLIKTRGQQVTLRCSSQSGHNTVSWYQQALGQGPQFIFQYYREEENGRGNFPPRFSGLQFPNYSSELNVNALELDDSALYLCASSLNPRDRGFPTEAFFGQGTRLTVV.

In nucleotides, the CDR3 is TGCGCCAGCAGCCCCTGCGGGAGGGAGTCCTACAATGAGCAGTTCTTC. It is translated as CASSPCGRESYNEQFF. The rearrangement joins TRBV4-1 to TRBJ2-1, with 9 bases fitting TRBD2. The germline CDR1 and CDR2 sequences are MGHRA and YSYEKL. J lost 1 base, V lost 4 bases, and 5 bases had no gene match. There are 16 residues in the CDR3.

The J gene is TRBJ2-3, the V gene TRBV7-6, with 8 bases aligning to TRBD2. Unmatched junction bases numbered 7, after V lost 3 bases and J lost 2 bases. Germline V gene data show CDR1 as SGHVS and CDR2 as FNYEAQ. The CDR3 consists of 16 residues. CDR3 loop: CASSFWAGGLTDTQYF. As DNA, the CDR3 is TGTGCCAGCAGCTTTTGGGCGGGAGGACTCACAGATACGCAGTATTTT.

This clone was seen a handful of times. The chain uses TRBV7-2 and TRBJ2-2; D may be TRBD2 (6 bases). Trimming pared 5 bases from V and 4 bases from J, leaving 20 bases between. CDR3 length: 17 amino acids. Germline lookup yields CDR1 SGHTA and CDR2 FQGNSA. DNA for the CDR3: TGTGCCAGCAGCCTACGCCGGGGGAGCGAATGCACCGGGGAGCTGTTTTTT. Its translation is CASSLRRGSECTGELFF.

The CDR3 reads CATVAGPYEQYF. The CDR3, as DNA: TGTGCCACCGTAGCGGGGCCCTACGAGCAGTACTTC. The V and J genes are TRBV13 and TRBJ2-7; 8 bases align to TRBD2. The CDR3 runs 12 residues. CDR1 PRHDT and CDR2 FYEKMQ come from the germline V gene (reference sequence). V was pared by 10 bases and J by 2 bases, with 4 bases of the junction left unmatched.

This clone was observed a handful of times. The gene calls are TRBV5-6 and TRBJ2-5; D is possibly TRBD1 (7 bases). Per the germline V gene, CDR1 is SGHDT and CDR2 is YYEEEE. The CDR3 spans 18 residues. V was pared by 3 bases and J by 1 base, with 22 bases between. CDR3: CASSSFGRRGPRQETQYF. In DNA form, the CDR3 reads TGTGCCAGCAGCTCGTTTGGGAGGAGGGGGCCGCGCCAAGAGACCCAGTACTTC.

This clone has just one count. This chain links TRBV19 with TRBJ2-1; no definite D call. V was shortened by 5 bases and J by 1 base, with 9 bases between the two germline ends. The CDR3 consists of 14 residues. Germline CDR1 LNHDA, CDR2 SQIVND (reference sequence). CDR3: CASSPRLSYNEQFF. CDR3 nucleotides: TGTGCCAGTAGTCCCAGGCTGTCCTACAATGAGCAGTTCTTC.

CDR3 sequence (DNA): TGCACCGTCGATGAGCAGTTCTTC. It is translated as CTVDEQFF. The chain has TRBV20-1 and TRBJ2-1; no reliable D call. The CDR3 sequence is 8 residues long. Germline V gene data show CDR1 as DFQATT and CDR2 as SNEGSKA (reference sequence).

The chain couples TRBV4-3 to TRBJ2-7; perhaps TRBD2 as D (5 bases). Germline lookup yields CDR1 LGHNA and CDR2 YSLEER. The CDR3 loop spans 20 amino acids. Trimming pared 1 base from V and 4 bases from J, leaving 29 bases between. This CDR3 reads CASSQVLNKVRDKNPYEQYF. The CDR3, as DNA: TGCGCCAGCAGCCAAGTCCTTAATAAAGTGAGGGATAAGAATCCTTACGAGCAGTACTTC.

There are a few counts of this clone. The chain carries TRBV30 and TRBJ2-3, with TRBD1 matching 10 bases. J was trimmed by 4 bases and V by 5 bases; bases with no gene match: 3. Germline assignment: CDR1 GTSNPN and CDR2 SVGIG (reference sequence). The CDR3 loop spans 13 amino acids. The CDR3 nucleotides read TGTGCCTGGGACAGGGGGCGCGCAGATACGCAGTATTTT. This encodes CAWDRGRADTQYF.

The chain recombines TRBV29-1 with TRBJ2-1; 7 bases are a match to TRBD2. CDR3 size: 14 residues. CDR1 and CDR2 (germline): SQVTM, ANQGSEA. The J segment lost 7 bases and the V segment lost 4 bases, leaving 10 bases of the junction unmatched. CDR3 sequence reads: CSVGGLSRENEQFF. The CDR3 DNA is TGCAGCGTTGGGGGACTATCCCGTGAGAATGAGCAGTTCTTC.

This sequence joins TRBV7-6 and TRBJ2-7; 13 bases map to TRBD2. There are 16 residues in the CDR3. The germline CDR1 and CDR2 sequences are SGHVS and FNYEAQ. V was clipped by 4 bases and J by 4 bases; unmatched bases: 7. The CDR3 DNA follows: TGTGCCAGCAGCTCAGGGACTAGCGGGAAAGAGTACGAGCAGTACTTC. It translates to CASSSGTSGKEYEQYF.

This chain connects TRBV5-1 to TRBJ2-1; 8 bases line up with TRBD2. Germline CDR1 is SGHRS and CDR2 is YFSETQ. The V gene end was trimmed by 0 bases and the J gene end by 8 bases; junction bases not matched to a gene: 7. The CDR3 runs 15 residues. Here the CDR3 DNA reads TGCGCCAGCAGCTTGGAAGTAGCGGGGACGTATGAGCAGTTCTTC. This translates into CASSLEVAGTYEQFF.

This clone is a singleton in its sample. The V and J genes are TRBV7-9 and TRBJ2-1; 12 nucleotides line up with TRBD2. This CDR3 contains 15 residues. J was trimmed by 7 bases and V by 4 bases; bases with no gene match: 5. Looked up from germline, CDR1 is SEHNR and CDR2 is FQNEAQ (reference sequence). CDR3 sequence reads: CASSSTSGSGNEQFF. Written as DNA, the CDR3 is TGTGCCAGCAGCTCGACTAGCGGGAGTGGGAATGAGCAGTTCTTC.

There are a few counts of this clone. The CDR3 coding sequence is TGTGCCAGCAGCTCGAGTAGGTTGGGGGGGAGGAACACTGAAGCTTTCTTT. This gives the protein CASSSSRLGGRNTEAFF. The chain recombines TRBV5-6 with TRBJ1-1, with D possibly being TRBD1 (5 bases). Germline V gene lookup returns CDR1 SGHDT and CDR2 YYEEEE. V gave up 3 bases and J gave up 1 base, with 19 bases separating them. The CDR3 extends over 17 amino acids.

The CDR3 is CASVGPEGDEQFF. In DNA, the CDR3 is TGTGCCAGCGTGGGCCCTGAGGGGGATGAGCAGTTCTTC. The chain uses TRBV28 and TRBJ2-1; the D gene is possibly TRBD1 (6 bases). V lost 8 bases to trimming and J lost 8 bases, with 16 bases between them. The CDR3 is 13 amino acids. Germline V gene sequence: CDR1 MDHEN, CDR2 SYDVKM.

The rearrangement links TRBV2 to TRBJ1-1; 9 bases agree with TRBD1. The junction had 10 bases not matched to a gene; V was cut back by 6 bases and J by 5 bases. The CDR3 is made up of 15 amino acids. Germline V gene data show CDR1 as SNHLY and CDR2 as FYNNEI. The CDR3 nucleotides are TGTGCCAGCAGACCAATCGGACAGGGGTGGACTGAAGCTTTCTTT. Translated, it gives CASRPIGQGWTEAFF. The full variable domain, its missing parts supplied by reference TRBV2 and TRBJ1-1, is EPEVTQTPSHQVTQMGQEVILRCVPISNHLYFYWYRQILGQKVEFLVSFYNNEISEKSEIFDDQFSVERPDGSNFTLKIRSTKLEDSAMYFCASRPIGQGWTEAFFGQGTRLTVV.

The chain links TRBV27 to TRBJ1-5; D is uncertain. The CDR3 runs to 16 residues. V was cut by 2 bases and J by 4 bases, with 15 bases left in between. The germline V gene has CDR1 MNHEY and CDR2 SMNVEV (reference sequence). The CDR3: CASSLKRTLTNQPQHF. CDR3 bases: TGTGCCAGCAGTTTAAAAAGGACTCTAACGAATCAGCCCCAGCATTTT.

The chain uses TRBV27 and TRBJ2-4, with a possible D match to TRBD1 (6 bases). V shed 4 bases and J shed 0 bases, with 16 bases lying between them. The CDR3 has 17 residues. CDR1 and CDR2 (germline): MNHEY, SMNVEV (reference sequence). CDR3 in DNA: TGTGCCAGCAGTTCCCACCGGGACAAGCTAGCCAAAAACATTCAGTACTTC. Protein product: CASSSHRDKLAKNIQYF.

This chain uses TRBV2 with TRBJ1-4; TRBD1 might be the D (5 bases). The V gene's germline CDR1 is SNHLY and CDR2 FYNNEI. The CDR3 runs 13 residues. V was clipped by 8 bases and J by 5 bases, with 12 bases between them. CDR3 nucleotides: TGTGCCAGCCAGCGGGGGGGGAATGAAAAACTGTTTTTT. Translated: CASQRGGNEKLFF.

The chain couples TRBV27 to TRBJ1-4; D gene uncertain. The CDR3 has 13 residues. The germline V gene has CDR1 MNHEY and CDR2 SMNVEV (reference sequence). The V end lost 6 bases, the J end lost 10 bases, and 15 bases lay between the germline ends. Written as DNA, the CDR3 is TGTGCCAGCAGGCATCCCCGGGGAGGAAAACTGTTTTTT. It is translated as CASRHPRGGKLFF. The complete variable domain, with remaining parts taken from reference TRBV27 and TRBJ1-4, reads EAQVTQNPRYLITVTGKKLTVTCSQNMNHEYMSWYRQDPGLGLRQIYYSMNVEVTDKGDVPEGYKVSRKEKRNFPLILESPSPNQTSLYFCASRHPRGGKLFFGSGTQLSVL.

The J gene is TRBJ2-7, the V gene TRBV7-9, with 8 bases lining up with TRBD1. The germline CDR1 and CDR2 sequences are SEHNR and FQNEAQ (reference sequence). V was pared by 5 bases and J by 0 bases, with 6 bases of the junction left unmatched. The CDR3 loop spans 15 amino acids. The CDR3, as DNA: TGTGCCAGCAGCCCCCGGACAGGGAGCTCCTACGAGCAGTACTTC. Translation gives CASSPRTGSSYEQYF.